The rows below give T cell receptor beta chains drawn from one sample of a study of blood T cell repertoires in COVID-19. The data were produced by immunoSEQ multiplex PCR, yet TCRdb's version contains in-frame clones alone and is incomplete. The repertoire holds roughly 53,000 clones, 70% to 85% seen once, with approximately 15% in the top ten. The sample comprised peripheral blood. These TCRs come from a human donor in a cohort sampled during active COVID-19. The CDR3 runs from the conserved cysteine through the conserved F or W. The order of the fields is D gene, clone size, V gene, J gene, CDR3 protein, CDR3 DNA. D genes are given only for firm matches. Clone size is given for some rows only: seen once, a few or many times, or a class if the clone is expanded.

D gene: NA; clone size: few; V gene: TRBV18; J gene: TRBJ2-2; CDR3 protein: CASSPPFEGTGELFF; CDR3 DNA: TGTGCCAGCTCACCACCCTTTGAGGGCACCGGGGAGCTGTTTTTT
D gene: NA; clone size: once; V gene: TRBV18; J gene: TRBJ2-1; CDR3 protein: CASSPTFTGSASYNEQFF; CDR3 DNA: TGTGCCAGCTCACCAACCTTCACAGGGTCGGCCTCCTACAATGAGCAGTTCTTC
D gene: TRBD2; clone size: NA; V gene: TRBV19; J gene: TRBJ2-1; CDR3 protein: CASSTGLAEFNEQFF; CDR3 DNA: TGTGCCAGTAGCACTGGACTAGCGGAGTTCAATGAGCAGTTCTTC
D gene: NA; clone size: NA; V gene: TRBV6-1; J gene: TRBJ1-5; CDR3 protein: CASSEKENQPQHF; CDR3 DNA: TGTGCCAGCAGTGAAAAAGAGAATCAGCCCCAGCATTTT
D gene: TRBD1; clone size: NA; V gene: TRBV28; J gene: TRBJ1-2; CDR3 protein: CASSLDRGDGYTF; CDR3 DNA: TGTGCCAGCAGTTTAGACAGGGGTGATGGCTACACCTTC
D gene: TRBD1; clone size: NA; V gene: TRBV5-6; J gene: TRBJ1-2; CDR3 protein: CASSPLAGGYGYTF; CDR3 DNA: TGTGCCAGCAGCCCCTTAGCAGGGGGCTATGGCTACACCTTC
D gene: NA; clone size: NA; V gene: TRBV15; J gene: TRBJ1-5; CDR3 protein: CATSRDRGAGQPQHF; CDR3 DNA: TGTGCCACCAGCAGAGATCGAGGTGCCGGGCAGCCCCAGCATTTT
D gene: TRBD1; clone size: NA; V gene: TRBV18; J gene: TRBJ2-3; CDR3 protein: CASSPWTGGAYTQYF; CDR3 DNA: TGTGCCAGCTCACCCTGGACAGGGGGCGCGTATACGCAGTATTTT
D gene: NA; clone size: once; V gene: TRBV10-3; J gene: TRBJ2-1; CDR3 protein: CAISGQDNEQFF; CDR3 DNA: TGTGCCATCAGTGGACAGGACAATGAGCAGTTCTTC
D gene: TRBD1; clone size: NA; V gene: TRBV28; J gene: TRBJ1-1; CDR3 protein: CASSLLEDRGPEAFF; CDR3 DNA: TGTGCCAGCAGTTTACTAGAAGACAGGGGCCCTGAAGCTTTCTTT
D gene: NA; clone size: NA; V gene: TRBV3-1/TRBV3-2; J gene: TRBJ1-2; CDR3 protein: CASSQTDSSGYTF; CDR3 DNA: TGTGCCAGCAGCCAAACGGACTCCTCCGGCTACACCTTC
D gene: TRBD2; clone size: NA; V gene: TRBV6-5; J gene: TRBJ2-7; CDR3 protein: CASSPIAGYSYEQYF; CDR3 DNA: TGTGCCAGCAGCCCAATAGCGGGGTACTCCTACGAGCAGTACTTC
D gene: NA; clone size: NA; V gene: TRBV6-5; J gene: TRBJ2-2; CDR3 protein: CASRQYSAGELFF; CDR3 DNA: TGTGCCAGCAGACAATATAGCGCCGGGGAGCTGTTTTTT
D gene: TRBD2; clone size: NA; V gene: TRBV3-1/TRBV3-2; J gene: TRBJ2-1; CDR3 protein: CASSRRTSFTHNEQFF; CDR3 DNA: TGTGCCAGCAGCCGGCGGACTAGCTTTACCCACAATGAGCAGTTCTTC
D gene: TRBD1; clone size: few; V gene: TRBV2; J gene: TRBJ2-7; CDR3 protein: CASRLDRQAYEQYF; CDR3 DNA: TGTGCCAGCCGGCTGGACAGGCAAGCCTACGAGCAGTACTTC
D gene: TRBD1; clone size: once; V gene: TRBV5-1; J gene: TRBJ2-5; CDR3 protein: CASSSSGTGRETQYF; CDR3 DNA: TGCGCCAGCAGCTCCTCAGGGACAGGGAGAGAGACCCAGTACTTC
D gene: NA; clone size: NA; V gene: TRBV28; J gene: TRBJ1-1; CDR3 protein: CANGPPGGTEAFF; CDR3 DNA: TGTGCCAACGGTCCTCCGGGGGGTACTGAAGCTTTCTTT
D gene: TRBD1; clone size: NA; V gene: TRBV6-6; J gene: TRBJ1-4; CDR3 protein: CASSKGGTGEEKLFF; CDR3 DNA: TGTGCCAGCAGCAAAGGCGGGACAGGGGAAGAAAAACTGTTTTTT
D gene: NA; clone size: NA; V gene: TRBV20-1; J gene: TRBJ1-2; CDR3 protein: CSARNVRGYTF; CDR3 DNA: TGCAGTGCTAGGAACGTTCGGGGCTACACCTTC
D gene: TRBD2; clone size: NA; V gene: TRBV30; J gene: TRBJ2-4; CDR3 protein: CAWTGGGVAKNIQYF; CDR3 DNA: TGTGCCTGGACGGGTGGGGGGGTTGCCAAAAACATTCAGTACTTC
D gene: NA; clone size: NA; V gene: TRBV24-1; J gene: TRBJ2-6; CDR3 protein: CATSDPRDTGSSGANVLTF; CDR3 DNA: TGTGCCACCAGTGACCCCCGGGACACAGGGAGCTCTGGGGCCAACGTCCTGACTTTC
D gene: NA; clone size: NA; V gene: TRBV6-6; J gene: TRBJ2-1; CDR3 protein: CASSRMSSSYNEQFF; CDR3 DNA: TGTGCCAGCAGTAGGATGTCTAGCTCCTACAATGAGCAGTTCTTC
D gene: TRBD1; clone size: once; V gene: TRBV2; J gene: TRBJ2-6; CDR3 protein: CASRRTGVSGANVLTF; CDR3 DNA: TGTGCCAGCAGGAGGACAGGGGTGTCTGGGGCCAACGTCCTGACTTTC
D gene: TRBD1; clone size: NA; V gene: TRBV28; J gene: TRBJ2-5; CDR3 protein: CASSPRGQLGETQYF; CDR3 DNA: TGTGCCAGCAGTCCGAGGGGACAGTTGGGAGAGACCCAGTACTTC
D gene: TRBD1; clone size: NA; V gene: TRBV7-9; J gene: TRBJ2-7; CDR3 protein: CASSWGQGRSGEQYF; CDR3 DNA: TGTGCCAGCAGCTGGGGACAGGGGAGAAGTGGCGAGCAGTACTTC
D gene: NA; clone size: NA; V gene: TRBV19; J gene: TRBJ1-1; CDR3 protein: CASSVKRGTEAFF; CDR3 DNA: TGTGCCAGTAGCGTGAAGCGGGGGACTGAAGCTTTCTTT
D gene: NA; clone size: NA; V gene: TRBV15; J gene: TRBJ1-6; CDR3 protein: CATSSVDNSPLHF; CDR3 DNA: TGTGCCACCAGCAGTGTAGATAATTCACCCCTCCACTTT